These T cell receptor beta chains were read from a single sample in a study of beta chain features in type 1 diabetes. Measured with immunoSEQ multiplex PCR; TCRdb has only the in-frame clones, and not every one. The sample records more than 300,000 clones, about 12% being singletons. Specimen: naive CD4+ T cells from blood. These receptors were obtained from a woman aged 18-30 years with type 1 diabetes. The CDR3 runs from the conserved cysteine through the conserved F or W. D genes are given only for firm matches. Size values are once, few and many counts, or a class for expanded clones, and some rows have none.

j_call | d_call | v_call | clone_size | cdr3_nt | cdr3_aa
TRBJ1-1 | - | TRBV7-8 | - | TGTGCCAGCAGCTTTATAGTACGGGACACTGAAGCTTTCTTT | CASSFIVRDTEAFF
TRBJ2-3 | - | TRBV7-2 | - | TGTGCCAGCAGCCTCTATGCCGCAGGGGGGCACACAGATACGCAGTATTTT | CASSLYAAGGHTDTQYF
TRBJ1-2 | TRBD1 | TRBV11-3 | few | TGTGCCAGCAGCCGGGGACAGAGCTATGGCTACACCTTC | CASSRGQSYGYTF
TRBJ2-7 | - | TRBV30 | few | TGTGCCTGGAGTAGGGGCCAGATGGGGTCCGAGCAGTACTTC | CAWSRGQMGSEQYF
TRBJ2-1 | - | TRBV7-7 | - | TGTGCAATAAGGGAGATCTCCTACAATGAGCAGTTCTTC | CAIREISYNEQFF
TRBJ2-3 | - | TRBV19 | - | TGTGCCAGTAGTAGGGGGCCCGCGGATACGCAGTATTTT | CASSRGPADTQYF
TRBJ1-2 | TRBD1 | TRBV29-1 | - | TGCAGCGTTGCTCGGACAGGGGGCGACTATGGCTACACCTTC | CSVARTGGDYGYTF
TRBJ1-5 | - | TRBV11-2 | - | TGTGCCAGCAGCCAAGGGGCGGCTCAGCCCCAGCATTTT | CASSQGAAQPQHF
TRBJ2-1 | TRBD1 | TRBV5-4 | - | TGTGCCAGCAGCTCCGGACGGGACAGGGTAAGAAATGAGCAGTTCTTC | CASSSGRDRVRNEQFF
TRBJ1-3 | - | TRBV7-9 | few | TGTGCCAGCAGCTCCGCGGTGGCGAACACCATATATTTT | CASSSAVANTIYF
TRBJ1-1 | - | TRBV4-3 | - | TGCGCCAGCAGCCAAGTCCAGGGGCAGGCTTTCTTT | CASSQVQGQAFF
TRBJ2-5 | - | TRBV18 | - | TGTGCCAGCTCATCCGGAGGGGTGGAGACCCAGTACTTC | CASSSGGVETQYF
TRBJ1-1 | - | TRBV7-9 | - | TGTGCCAGCAGCCGAGACATGAACACTGAAGCTTTCTTT | CASSRDMNTEAFF
TRBJ2-7 | - | TRBV29-1 | few | TGCAGCGTTGGTCTCGGTCGGAGGAGCTCCTACGAGCAGTACTTC | CSVGLGRRSSYEQYF
TRBJ2-7 | - | TRBV4-1 | - | TGCGCCAGCAGCCAAGTAACTCGGACCACGCGGGCCGAGCAGTACTTC | CASSQVTRTTRAEQYF
TRBJ2-1 | TRBD1 | TRBV29-1 | few | TGCAGCGTTGAAGGGCCCGGACAGGGCCAGTACAATGAGCAGTTCTTC | CSVEGPGQGQYNEQFF
TRBJ2-3 | TRBD2 | TRBV14 | few | TGTGCCAGCAGCCAAGAAGTGCGGGAGAGGGTCACAGATACGCAGTATTTT | CASSQEVRERVTDTQYF
TRBJ1-2 | TRBD1 | TRBV30 | few | TGTGCCTGGGATTCCGGGACAGGGGGCTACACCTTC | CAWDSGTGGYTF
TRBJ2-5 | - | TRBV14 | few | TGTGCCAGCAGCCAAAGGACTCGGAGGGGGACCCAGTACTTC | CASSQRTRRGTQYF
TRBJ2-7 | - | TRBV6-5 | few | TGTGCCAGCAGGCAAGCGGGCCCCTACGAGCAGTACTTC | CASRQAGPYEQYF
TRBJ1-1 | - | TRBV29-1 | few | TGCAGCTCCAGGGTAAGGCAGGGGACTGAAGCTTTCTTT | CSSRVRQGTEAFF
TRBJ2-7 | TRBD1 | TRBV5-1 | - | TGCGCCAGCAGCTTGGGAGGGACAGGGGGACCCATGGAGTACTTC | CASSLGGTGGPMEYF
TRBJ1-1 | TRBD1 | TRBV2 | - | TGTGCCAGCAGTGTACAGGGGAGAAGGACTGAAGCTTTCTTT | CASSVQGRRTEAFF
TRBJ2-5 | - | TRBV19 | few | TGTGCCAGTAGTTACGCGGGCTGGGGGACCCAGTACTTC | CASSYAGWGTQYF
TRBJ2-2 | TRBD2 | TRBV7-2 | - | TGTGCCAGCAGCTTCGGGACTAGCGGCGGGGAGCTGTTTTTT | CASSFGTSGGELFF
TRBJ2-5 | - | TRBV6-5 | - | TGTGCCAGCAGTTTCCCGGGACTTTTGGAGACCCAGTACTTC | CASSFPGLLETQYF
TRBJ2-7 | TRBD1 | TRBV18 | - | TGTGCCAGCTCACCTACAGCCCCCGGGACAGGGAGCTCCTACGAGCAGTACTTC | CASSPTAPGTGSSYEQYF
TRBJ2-7 | TRBD2 | TRBV5-1 | - | TGCGCCAGCAGCCCCGGACTAGCGGGACCATCCTACGAGCAGTACTTC | CASSPGLAGPSYEQYF
TRBJ1-5 | - | TRBV6-6 | - | TGTGCCAGCAGTTACCTGGCGCCTCAGGGGAATCAGCCCCAGCATTTT | CASSYLAPQGNQPQHF
TRBJ2-1 | - | TRBV30 | - | TGTGCCTGGAGGCCCACTTATAATGAGCAGTTCTTC | CAWRPTYNEQFF
TRBJ2-7 | TRBD2 | TRBV4-2 | few | TGTGCCAGCAGCGGAGGGACGGGAGGGCCTCACGAGCAGTACTTC | CASSGGTGGPHEQYF
TRBJ1-5 | TRBD1 | TRBV19 | - | TGTGCCAGTACTCGGACCGGGACAGACTATTATAGCAATCAGCCCCAGCATTTT | CASTRTGTDYYSNQPQHF
TRBJ2-3 | - | TRBV11-2 | - | TGTGCCAGCAGCTTAGAACTCCTAGCGACAGATACGCAGTATTTT | CASSLELLATDTQYF
TRBJ1-1 | - | TRBV5-1 | few | TGCGCCAGCAGCTTGGAATTTAGACAGAACACTGAAGCTTTCTTT | CASSLEFRQNTEAFF
TRBJ1-1 | - | TRBV4-3 | - | TGCGCCAGCACCCTCAATTTGGGGGCAGGGACTGAAGCTTTCTTT | CASTLNLGAGTEAFF
TRBJ1-2 | - | TRBV5-4 | - | TGTGCCAGCAGCTGGGACACGGCTGGCTACACCTTC | CASSWDTAGYTF